This T cell receptor (beta chain) comes out of a study of blood T cell repertoires in COVID-19. Overall study: Sites in the United States, Italy and Spain provided acute and convalescent COVID-19 samples. PBMCs, B-cell-depleted T cells, or T cells provided the cDNA or gDNA that made up the material.

Per the study methods: Reference gene primer amplification in the assay estimated nucleated cell counts. Here immunoSEQ multiplex PCR was the method, and the copy in TCRdb shows in-frame clones only, minus some. V and J calls and clone size are as listed in that table; D and trimming were resolved from the DNA. The sample includes 150,000 to 160,000 clones, more than 65% seen only once; the top ten take approximately 9.7%. V shed 5 bases, J shed 8 bases, and the junction held 6 bases outside the gene matches. Germline lookup yields CDR1 SGHTA and CDR2 FQGNSA. The CDR3 sequence is 16 residues long. The receptor's source is a woman between 45 and 65 years old with acute or convalescent COVID-19. Sequencing input: peripheral blood. The chain uses TRBV7-2 and TRBJ2-1; 16 bases line up with TRBD2. The CDR3 DNA reads TGTGCCAGCAGCCCGGGACTAGCGGGGGGGGTAGATGAGCAGTTCTTC. Its protein product is CASSPGLAGGVDEQFF.